The 28 T cell receptor beta chains reported below all come from one sample, sequenced in a study of T cell responses to AZD1222 COVID-19 vaccine. Only in-frame clones appear in the TCRdb table, and some are missing; sequencing was by immunoSEQ multiplex PCR. The sample records more than 150,000 clones, roughly 91% being singletons. The specimen was peripheral blood, collected 28 days after the second AZD1222 dose. The receptors originated from an adult who received the AZD1222 COVID-19 vaccine.

The chain is built from TRBV6-1 and TRBJ2-1, with a tentative D call TRBD2 (6 bases). This CDR3 has 16 amino acids. CDR1 and CDR2 from the germline V gene are MNHNS and SASEGT. The V gene lost 3 bases and the J gene lost 0 bases, with 12 bases spanning the gap. The CDR3 bases are TGTGCCAGCAGTGACCTAGCGCTGAGCTCCTACAATGAGCAGTTCTTC. It specifies CASSDLALSSYNEQFF.

The V gene is TRBV10-1, the J gene TRBJ2-3, with TRBD2 identical over 9 bases. V shed 10 bases, J shed 1 base, and the junction held 9 bases outside the gene matches. CDR1 is WNHNN, CDR2 SYGVQD, per germline (reference sequence). This CDR3 is 15 amino acids long. In DNA form, the CDR3 reads TGCGCCACCCAGGTTCTAGCGGGATGCACAGATACGCAGTATTTT. Protein: CATQVLAGCTDTQYF.

The V call is TRBV9, the J call TRBJ1-3, with a weak D call TRBD1 (6 bases). The V end lost 6 bases, the J end lost 3 bases, and 16 bases lay between the germline ends. CDR3 length: 15 residues. In germline, CDR1 is SGDLS, CDR2 YYNGEE. The CDR3 nucleotides are TGTGCCAGCACCTCCAGGGGCAACTATGGAAACACCATATATTTT. This gives the protein CASTSRGNYGNTIYF.

The chain couples TRBV3-1 (or the pseudogene TRBV3-2) to TRBJ1-1; D uncertain. Germline V lookup: CDR1 LGHDT, CDR2 YNNKEL (reference sequence). This CDR3 spans 17 amino acids. Trimming stripped 0 bases from V and 3 bases from J, with 17 bases between. DNA for the CDR3: TGTGCCAGCAGCCAAGATAAAGCATCAGGTACGGACACTGAAGCTTTCTTT. It specifies CASSQDKASGTDTEAFF.

J is TRBJ1-3 and V is TRBV27, with a tentative D call TRBD1 (5 bases). Trimming shortened V by 8 bases and J by 0 bases, and 8 bases separated the two germline ends. Looked up from germline, CDR1 is MNHEY and CDR2 is SMNVEV (reference sequence). The length of the CDR3 is 13 residues. In DNA, the CDR3 is TGTGCCAGCCGACAGACCTCTGGAAACACCATATATTTT. Its protein is CASRQTSGNTIYF.

The chain recombines TRBV19 with TRBJ2-1, with TRBD1 matching 9 bases. CDR3 length: 16 amino acids. Losses at the gene ends were 5 bases for V and 4 bases for J; bases not matched to a gene: 9. The germline V gene encodes CDR1 LNHDA and CDR2 SQIVND (reference sequence). The CDR3 nucleotides are TGTGCCAGTAGTCCCCTCCGGGACAGGGTGTACAATGAGCAGTTCTTC. Its protein is CASSPLRDRVYNEQFF.

The CDR3 nucleotides read TGTGCCAGCAGCTTAGCGGTCGGCAATGAGCAGTTCTTC. It yields the protein CASSLAVGNEQFF. The chain links TRBV7-9 to TRBJ2-1; no clear D. Germline CDR1 and CDR2: SEHNR and FQNEAQ (reference sequence). V lost 0 bases, J lost 6 bases, and 6 bases lay in between. The CDR3 is made up of 13 amino acids.

This chain uses TRBV9 with TRBJ2-5; D not resolved. The V end lost 4 bases, the J end lost 1 base, and 8 bases lay between the germline ends. The CDR3 runs 13 residues. From germline, CDR1 is SGDLS and CDR2 YYNGEE. Here the CDR3 reads CASSPPLQETQYF. CDR3 DNA sequence: TGTGCCAGCAGCCCGCCCCTCCAAGAGACCCAGTACTTC. The entire variable domain, with the rest obtained from reference TRBV9 and TRBJ2-5, is as follows: DSGVTQTPKHLITATGQRVTLRCSPRSGDLSVYWYQQSLDQGLQFLIQYYNGEERAKGNILERFSAQQFPDLHSELNLSSLELGDSALYFCASSPPLQETQYFGPGTRLLVL.

The rearrangement joins TRBV29-1 to TRBJ2-7, with 8 bases that match TRBD2. V gave up 6 bases and J gave up 4 bases; unmatched junction bases: 8. In germline, CDR1 is SQVTM, CDR2 ANQGSEA. The CDR3 is 13 amino acids. CDR3 region: CSVGQRERYEQYF. CDR3 DNA: TGCAGCGTGGGTCAGCGGGAGAGGTACGAGCAGTACTTC.

The chain recombines TRBV6-4 with TRBJ2-3, with 10 bases lining up with TRBD2. Germline V gene lookup returns CDR1 MRHNA and CDR2 SNTAGT. The CDR3 is 16 residues long. Losses at the gene ends were 4 bases for V and 3 bases for J; bases not matched to a gene: 7. As DNA, the CDR3 is TGTGCCAGCAGTGTTACGTCTAGCGGGAGAACAGATACGCAGTATTTT. Its translation is CASSVTSSGRTDTQYF.

This clone turned up a few times. The gene calls are TRBV28 and TRBJ2-7; D possibly matches TRBD1 or TRBD2 (6 bases each). CDR3 size: 14 residues. The V gene's germline CDR1 is MDHEN and CDR2 SYDVKM. Trimming cost V 3 bases and J 4 bases, with 13 bases left between them. For the CDR3, the DNA is TGTGCCAGCAGTTTGGCCGGGGGCGAATACGAGCAGTACTTC. It encodes CASSLAGGEYEQYF.

This rearrangement joins TRBV5-8 to TRBJ2-1, with TRBD2 matching over 7 bases. V dropped 0 bases and J dropped 4; count of bases not matched to a gene: 10. CDR3 length: 17 residues. The germline gives CDR1 SGHTS, CDR2 YDEGEE. CDR3 sequence (DNA): TGTGCCAGCAGCTTGGCCCCGACTAGCCTTGCTTACAATGAGCAGTTCTTC. Translating it yields CASSLAPTSLAYNEQFF.

This clone was observed once. V and J are TRBV7-6 and TRBJ2-2, with D tentatively TRBD1 (6 bases). This CDR3 spans 13 amino acids. Germline V lookup: CDR1 SGHVS, CDR2 FNYEAQ. V lost 4 bases, J lost 7 bases, and 10 bases lay in between. CDR3 DNA: TGTGCCAGCAGCTCACAGGGTGGCGGGGAGCTGTTTTTT. This encodes CASSSQGGGELFF.

V and J are TRBV28 and TRBJ1-3; tentatively, D is TRBD1 (5 bases). CDR1 and CDR2 from the germline V gene are MDHEN and SYDVKM. The CDR3 sequence is 12 residues long. The germline V and J ends were trimmed by 7 bases and 8 bases, with 12 bases remaining between them. The chain's CDR3 is CASKGTRHTIYF. CDR3 bases: TGTGCCAGCAAAGGGACGCGCCACACCATATATTTT.

This clone came up a few times. The chain links TRBV7-2 to TRBJ1-6; D is possibly TRBD1 (6 bases). V shed 1 base and J shed 6 bases, with 19 bases lying between them. Germline V gene sequence: CDR1 SGHTA, CDR2 FQGNSA. CDR3 length: 18 residues. The CDR3 bases are TGTGCCAGCAGCTTAGAGGCGCCGGGGGCCCTGAGTAATTCACCCCTCCACTTT. It is translated as CASSLEAPGALSNSPLHF.

The chain couples TRBV5-6 to TRBJ1-2; the match to TRBD1 covers 7 bases. This CDR3 has 13 residues. With 1 base clipped from V and 6 bases from J, the junction kept 3 bases outside the gene matches. CDR1 is SGHDT and CDR2 is YYEEEE in the germline V gene. CDR3 sequence: CASSLTGAHGYTF. In DNA, the CDR3 is TGTGCCAGCAGCTTGACAGGGGCGCATGGCTACACCTTC.

The V and J genes are TRBV7-9 and TRBJ2-5, with no clear D. The CDR3 length is 13 residues. Germline V gene data show CDR1 as SEHNR and CDR2 as FQNEAQ (reference sequence). V was cut by 0 bases and J by 3 bases, with 5 bases left in between. The CDR3 coding sequence is TGTGCCAGCAGCTTAGCGCGGAAAGAGACCCAGTACTTC. Its translation: CASSLARKETQYF.

This clone was seen a single time. The chain couples TRBV28 to TRBJ2-3, with unresolved D. This CDR3 is 11 amino acids long. Germline-derived CDR1 and CDR2 are MDHEN and SYDVKM. Deletions cut 5 bases from V and 2 bases from J, with 2 bases between. DNA for the CDR3: TGTGCCAGCAGTGACACAGATACGCAGTATTTT. This encodes CASSDTDTQYF.

This chain uses TRBV30 with TRBJ2-1, with 14 positions matching TRBD2. The germline CDR1 and CDR2 sequences are GTSNPN and SVGIG (reference sequence). The trim removed 4 bases at V and 10 bases at J, leaving 12 bases unmatched. The CDR3 spans 16 residues. CDR3 nucleotides: TGTGCCTGGACCACCGGGACTAGCGGGAGTCGAGTAGAGCAGTTCTTC. Its protein product is CAWTTGTSGSRVEQFF.

The chain uses TRBV19 and TRBJ2-1, with 9 bases aligning to TRBD1. The CDR3 length is 16 residues. V lost 3 bases and J lost 0; bases outside the gene matches: 3. Per germline, CDR1 LNHDA and CDR2 SQIVND (reference sequence). CDR3 nucleotides: TGTGCCAGTAGTATTCGGGACAGGGCCTCCTACAATGAGCAGTTCTTC. Translating gives CASSIRDRASYNEQFF.

The J gene is TRBJ2-3, the V gene TRBV19, with D perhaps matching TRBD1 (5 bases). V was trimmed by 3 bases and J by 4 bases, leaving 8 bases between them. The germline gives CDR1 LNHDA, CDR2 SQIVND (reference sequence). The length of the CDR3 is 13 residues. CDR3 in DNA: TGTGCCAGTAGTATGCAGGGATCAGATACGCAGTATTTT. Amino acids: CASSMQGSDTQYF. Variable domain in full (rest from reference TRBV19 and TRBJ2-3): DGGITQSPKYLFRKEGQNVTLSCEQNLNHDAMYWYRQDPGQGLRLIYYSQIVNDFQKGDIAEGYSVSREKKESFPLTVTSAQKNPTAFYLCASSMQGSDTQYFGPGTRLTVL.

The chain recombines TRBV19 with TRBJ2-5; D tentatively reads TRBD1 or TRBD2 (6 bases each). The germline V and J ends were trimmed by 5 bases and 5 bases, with 15 bases remaining between them. The CDR3 consists of 14 residues. Germline CDR1 reads LNHDA; CDR2 reads SQIVND (reference sequence). The CDR3 loop is CASSPGGGWETQYF. CDR3 nucleotide sequence: TGTGCCAGTAGTCCCGGAGGGGGGTGGGAGACCCAGTACTTC.

The chain carries TRBV19 and TRBJ1-1; D uncertain. The CDR3 loop spans 13 amino acids. With 2 bases removed from V and 1 base from J, the gap between germline ends came to 5 bases. CDR1 is LNHDA and CDR2 is SQIVND in the germline V gene (reference sequence). CDR3 in amino acids: CASSISKNTEAFF. The CDR3 region has the DNA TGTGCCAGTAGTATAAGCAAGAACACTGAAGCTTTCTTT.

The rearrangement joins TRBV6-2 or TRBV6-3 to TRBJ2-7, with D tentatively TRBD1 or TRBD2 (5 bases each). Germline loops: CDR1 MNHEY, CDR2 SVGEGT. The CDR3 runs 15 residues. V shed 2 bases and J shed 0 bases, with 11 bases lying between them. This CDR3 is CASSYLGTDSYEQYF. CDR3 DNA: TGTGCCAGCAGTTACCTCGGGACGGACTCCTACGAGCAGTACTTC.

This rearrangement joins TRBV7-2 to TRBJ1-6; a weak D match, TRBD1 (5 bases). The CDR3 contains 16 residues. Germline CDR1 is SGHTA and CDR2 is FQGNSA. V was trimmed by 1 base and J by 7 bases, leaving 14 bases between them. The CDR3 nucleotides are TGTGCCAGCAGCTTAGAGGTTGGCAGGGCCAATTCACCCCTCCACTTT. Encoded protein: CASSLEVGRANSPLHF.

V gene TRBV2 combines with J gene TRBJ2-5, with 13 bases identical to TRBD2. The trim removed 5 bases at V and 3 bases at J, leaving 6 bases unmatched. The germline V gene encodes CDR1 SNHLY and CDR2 FYNNEI. The CDR3 spans 16 residues. The CDR3 region is CASSLLAGGVKETQYF. The CDR3, as DNA: TGTGCCAGCAGTCTACTAGCGGGAGGGGTAAAAGAGACCCAGTACTTC.

There are a few counts of this clone. V is TRBV9 and J is TRBJ2-2; 9 nucleotides line up with TRBD1. V lost 4 bases to trimming and J lost 4 bases; unmatched junction nucleotides: 5. From germline, CDR1 is SGDLS and CDR2 YYNGEE. The CDR3 has 15 amino acids. The chain's CDR3 is CASSPQTGGTGELFF. The CDR3 DNA is TGTGCCAGCAGCCCTCAGACAGGGGGCACCGGGGAGCTGTTTTTT.

The V call is TRBV28, the J call TRBJ1-1; a weak D match, TRBD1 (5 bases). Trimming left V 10 bases short and J 3 bases short, with 18 bases between. The CDR3 loop spans 14 amino acids. CDR1 and CDR2 from the germline V gene are MDHEN and SYDVKM. This chain's CDR3 is CAIREVNVDTEAFF. DNA of the CDR3: TGTGCCATCAGGGAGGTGAACGTCGACACTGAAGCTTTCTTT.